The following is a T cell receptor (beta chain) sequence with its context. The antigen remains undetermined. The data belong to a study of T cell responses to AZD1222 COVID-19 vaccine. Findings of the study overall: Unmutated variant regions are reportedly the target of nearly half of TCRs that are spike-specific.

Sequencing was performed with immunoSEQ multiplex PCR; in TCRdb, only in-frame clones are kept and a portion is missing. The sample has some 42,000 clones, roughly 84% seen once. Germline CDR1 reads SGHTA; CDR2 reads FQGNSA. The CDR3 has 13 amino acids. V was cut by 1 base and J by 5 bases, with 8 bases left in between. This specimen consisted of peripheral blood, obtained 28 days after the second AZD1222 dose. This TCR came from an adult who received the AZD1222 COVID-19 vaccine. This chain connects TRBV7-2 to TRBJ1-2, with D unresolved. The CDR3 loop reads CASSLENAYGYTF. The CDR3 nucleotides are TGTGCCAGCAGCTTAGAAAATGCATATGGCTACACCTTC.